This entry describes one TCR beta chain. This clone was seen only once. It lacks a known antigen. One base away there is no much larger clone; base qualities are not given. The data stem from a study of cytomegalovirus exposure and HLA in healthy donors (TCRdb year 2017). About the investigation overall: An earlier analysis of roughly 610 of the donors reported 276 Gb of sequence data and 117 million unique TCR beta sequences obtained from about 179 million T cells. Of the roughly 410 genotyped donors, 65% to 90% were placed in the genetic ancestry cluster associated with self-reported Caucasian donors. In the later analysis, no new phenotypic data were used to find candidate immune exposures; instead, reliance was placed on TCR beta sequences and their occurrence across donors. A later analysis re-analyzed previously published TCR beta repertoires from 650 to 800 donors and added high-resolution HLA genotyping to study TCR occurrence patterns. To predict cytomegalovirus infection status, the study combined high-throughput TCR immunosequencing, statistical association of individual TCRs with disease status, and machine learning. Besides the first cohort of approximately 670 subjects, a separate validation cohort made up of about 120 different subjects was used. A later genetic analysis took genome-wide SNP genotypes for about three fifths of the 666 donors and used that subset as a discovery cohort. Class I and class II HLA loci were covered by the typing at four-digit resolution. Using immunosequencing, the study profiled T cell repertoires from 550 to 750 subjects and related those repertoires to cytomegalovirus serostatus. Among roughly 400 genotyped donors of the cohort, an average of roughly 230,000 unique TCR beta nucleotide sequences was sequenced per donor, of which roughly 17% were non-productive. An earlier analysis of 587 of the donors applied high-throughput TCR beta sequencing to assess whether each TCR beta V gene segment acted as functional or pseudogenic. Donor age, sex, ethnicity and CMV serostatus were compiled alongside the repertoire data. The study aimed to test whether signatures of past pathogen exposure could be identified by cataloging public T cell receptors. Typing coverage differed by locus: A, B, C, DRB1 and DQB1 were typed in roughly 620-630 donors, DQA1 in around 500, DPA1 in 600 to 610, and DPB1 in approximately 450. An early release covering 550 to 700 HLA-typed donors comprised about 320 gigabases of sequencing data and approximately 85 million unique TCR sequences. Every discovery cohort repertoire had been produced on one sequencing platform. Because of strong linkage in the cohort, five DR-DQ haplotypes were treated as single units for association and clustering. Beyond this particular receptor, the publication reports: A later analysis reported that several top co-occurrence clusters appeared linked to parvovirus B19, influenza, CMV and Epstein-Barr virus. Strong co-occurrence of HLA alleles, especially DR and DQ, made assigning TCR associations to individual alleles difficult. Three of the identified cytomegalovirus-associated TCR beta chains were confirmed in vitro to be specific for cytomegalovirus antigens. In both the original and validation cohorts, the classifier was reported to diagnose cytomegalovirus status with high specificity and sensitivity. A later analysis associated 16,951 TCR beta sequences with specific HLA alleles at a false discovery rate of 0.05. A group of highly shared sequence variants was considered likely to be a technical artifact of the sequencing pipeline. This cohort had only TCR beta chains sequenced, and the lack of alpha or paired-chain data limited which features could be detected. A later genetic analysis associated a missense DCLRE1C variant with V-gene and J-gene trimming of TCR beta chains, and an independent cohort replicated the association. A later analysis found that HLA-associated TCR beta chains were more clonally expanded and had lower generation probabilities than equally common non-associated chains. HLA typing was unavailable for some donors at each locus, so association tests used only the typed subset. Because counts were too low, 15 or so rarely observed V segments, including chromosome 9 orphons, were excluded from the earlier analysis of 587 of the donors. CMV serostatus was the only immune exposure information available for the cohort. Correlated functional status among segregating V segments might reflect linkage disequilibrium, but an unknown experimental factor could not be ruled out. Most CMV-associated TCR beta chains appeared to be HLA-restricted in a later analysis, and the HLA associations seemed to be driven largely by CMV exposure. According to the authors, the approach could potentially be generalized to other disease states and immunological phenotypes. In a later genetic analysis, fewer N-insertions in productive TCRs were reported among donors in an Asian-associated ancestry cluster than the approximately 710-donor mean. Roughly uniform sequencing depth across donors was assumed in presence/absence analyses, although this assumption may not hold. A total of some 180 TCR beta chains were listed by the study as associated with cytomegalovirus. An earlier analysis of some 590 of the donors showed that most TCR beta V segments appeared in productive rearrangements either about 87% or about 30% of the time, which broadly matched IMGT annotations. A further reported finding was that TCR beta sequences accurately predicted the HLA-A and HLA-B alleles for most subjects in the first cohort. In a later analysis, the rate of TCR association differed among HLA loci, with DRB1 alleles having the most associated TCRs and HLA-C alleles having the fewest. Most TCR sequences were observed very rarely across donors, whereas some public TCRs were present in many individuals.

The cohort comprised 710 or so healthy bone marrow donors. Cohort members were all nominally healthy when sampled, although unrecorded immune exposures were likely present. The donor was CMV seronegative and belonged to the group of over 300 seronegative cohort members. A peripheral blood sample was provided by each donor, and peripheral blood mononuclear cells were used for TCR beta sequencing. Genomic DNA extraction from the blood cell samples was performed with the Qiagen DNeasy Blood Extraction Kit. Library preparation used the immunoSEQ multiplex PCR assay. The multiplex PCR relied on a mix of 60 forward primers for TCR Vbeta segments and 13 reverse primers for TCR Jbeta segments. A multiplex PCR assay on genomic DNA amplified the CDR3 region of rearranged TCR beta genes. Amplified TCR beta libraries were sequenced as 87-base-pair reads on the Illumina HiSeq System. Per the authors' processing: In a later analysis, some 80 million unique TCR beta chains were counted across the 500 to 850 repertoires, and around 11 million of these chains were shared by at least two donors. A nearest-neighbor algorithm error-corrected the raw reads and collapsed the reads into unique sequences, merging closely related sequences to remove PCR and sequencing errors. Alignment of CDR3 sequences to IMGT reference sequences was used to assign V, D and J gene segments. For a sequence to be retained, a match of at least six nucleotides was required to both a V gene segment and a J gene segment. Rearrangements were called productive when the CDR3 lacked stop codons and stayed in frame with V and J; all others were non-productive. Following IMGT convention, CDR3 was defined as the stretch from the second conserved V-encoded cysteine up to the conserved J-encoded phenylalanine. The earlier analysis of 587 of the donors excluded sequences that lacked an unambiguous match to a single V gene segment. An earlier analysis of 550 to 650 of the donors classified V segments as functional when productive rearrangements were above 56.7% and as segregating when the standard deviation between donors was above 5%. A statistical classification framework was built for diagnosing cytomegalovirus status from the catalog of TCR beta chain sequences. V and J gene assignment, in a later analysis, came from comparing TCR nucleotide sequences with IMGT/GENE-DB human TR gene sequences. Using the TCRdist pipeline, a later analysis assigned CDR3 sequences along with most-parsimonious VDJ recombination scenarios. In a later analysis, every TCR beta chain was defined by the combination of its CDR3 amino acid sequence and its V-gene family, and reads without a unique V-gene family were dropped. To address suspected cross-contamination and a sequencing artifact, a later analysis removed some 620 highly shared, low-generation-probability nucleotide sequences. In a later analysis, a clonal expansion index was calculated for each public chain from normalized within-repertoire ranks of inferred template counts. Generation probabilities in a later analysis came from a VDJ recombination model fitted to out-of-frame rearrangements, and those results were checked against IGoR. Hypergeometric tests were used in a later analysis to score TCR-TCR, TCR-HLA and TCR-CMV co-occurrence, with a repertoire-size bias correction applied to the TCR pairs. False discovery rates were estimated in a later analysis by permuting HLA or CMV assignments 20 times. A later analysis grouped co-occurring TCRs with DBSCAN, adding TCRdist sequence similarity when clustering within HLA-allele-positive subsets. Repertoires with fewer than 30,000 or more than 120,000 public chains were left out of co-occurrence clustering, as were several repertoires with anomalous nucleotide sharing. TCRdb obtained this table from immuneACCESS and retained in-frame rearrangements with V and J assigned. These tables miss some clones; where compared with another copy, unresolved V genes account for less than half of the shortfall, and the remainder is unexplained. That table is the source of V, J and clone size, and D and trimming were worked out from the DNA. The sample table lists around 140,000 clones, roughly three quarters of them with a count of one. Around 1.5% of the sample rests with the top ten.

The sample consisted of PBMCs. The TCR sequence derives from a young woman in good health and CMV-seronegative.

The sequenced DNA is TGCGCCAGCAGCCCCACAGGTGCAGGATTCACAGATACGCAGTATTTT. It codes for CASSPTGAGFTDTQYF. The V and J segments used are TRBV4-1 and TRBJ2-3, with TRBD1 tentatively as D gene (5 bases match). V and J lose 4 bases and 2 bases, and a span of 16 bases separates them. The CDR3 holds 16 amino acids from the cysteine to the phenylalanine. Only the CDR3 DNA stays, 48 bases, in frame from base 1. Based on the germline V gene, the CDR1 and CDR2 sequences are MGHRA and YSYEKL.